Reported below is one T cell receptor beta chain. This clonotype was counted at least ten times. Its antigen is unknown. Qualities for individual bases were not recorded, and no much larger clone is one base off. The library was generated by 5' RACE. The instrument was an Illumina HiSeq 2500. The second PCR ran for about 7 to 11 cycles and used a J-beta primer mix along with a sample-barcoded 5' primer. A template-switch 5' adaptor carrying 12 random nucleotides introduced a unique molecular identifier onto each TCR beta cDNA molecule. Each sample yielded at least 3 million CDR3-containing paired-end reads. All of the RNA was converted into first-strand cDNA using the Mint cDNA synthesis kit, with a TRBC-specific oligonucleotide serving as the primer. All cDNA was treated with uracil-DNA glycosylase and then went through a first 18-cycle PCR with the universal primers M1SS and BC2_uni_R. As for the original processing: Each sample was normalized by randomly selecting 1 million high-quality reads, each carrying a distinct molecular identifier. Reads with shared molecular identifiers were discarded instead of being binned into consensus sequences. MiTCR, run with a Q25 quality threshold and the strictest error-elimination algorithm, handled CDR3 identification, clonotype clustering and error correction. A nonparametric unseen species model using Euler transformation provided a lower-bound estimate of total TCR beta diversity. TCRdb's own reprocessing of the public reads used fastp at Q25 and MiXCR and kept productive beta chains. One record per CDR3 amino acid sequence lists the most common genes and DNA. The V and J calls were determined by TCRdb, not by the authors. Across this sample there are over 1.5 million distinct CDR3 sequences, with about 50% seen only once. The ten largest clones capture more than 2% of the sample.

These data originate in a study of blood T cells in healthy people across ages (dated by TCRdb to 2013 to 2016). Broadly, across the study: In model experiments, roughly one uniquely barcoded TCR beta cDNA molecule per two T cells was captured by template switching. Using deep sequencing normalized with unique cDNA molecular identifiers, the study measured how TCR beta repertoire diversity changes with age. Four age groups were formed from the donors: young (average 16 years), middle-aged (around 37), aged (62) and long-lived (about 75). To avoid experimental bias, donors of different ages were randomly spread across the sequencing lanes. The study analyzed two additional independent replicas of 1 million unique cDNA reads from the same blood draw for two donors, one aged 18 to 29 and one aged 80 or older. The full study reports these points: Because donor CMV infection status was unknown, age-related changes in expanded clonotypes were potentially confounded. A strong correlation was found between observed TCR beta diversity and the percentage of naive T cells measured by flow cytometry. Estimates of total diversity based on one million sequenced T cells were regarded as lower bounds and as underestimates. The long-lived group showed more naive CD4+ T cells, fewer expanded clones and increased TCR diversity than the aged group, suggesting age selection. Observed TCR beta diversity per million T cells fell roughly linearly with age, and a significant reduction was already apparent by age about 43. Conclusive comparison of naive and antigen-experienced compartments was prevented by the profiling of bulk unsorted PBMCs.

The junction shows trimming of 6 bases on V and 4 bases on J, plus 10 bases between the germline ends. In the germline V gene, CDR1 corresponds to SGHTA and CDR2 to FQGNSA. Including the terminal cysteine and phenylalanine, the CDR3 comprises 13 residues. Only the CDR3 region is kept as DNA, spanning 39 bases read in frame from base 1. Donors were 40 or so systemically healthy Caucasian individuals from Russia aged roughly 6 to 90 years. Each donor gave approximately 9.4 milliliters of peripheral blood, drawn into EDTA-treated Vacutainer tubes. Ficoll-Paque density-gradient centrifugation was used to isolate PBMCs, with at least 6.5 million per sample. Trizol reagent was used to extract total RNA from PBMCs, with at least 5 micrograms per sample. For every donor, an aliquot of PBMCs went through flow cytometry to measure the percentages of naive CD45RAhigh/CD27high T cells.

This receptor was identified in a middle-aged woman in good health. Here the chain combines TRBV7-2 and TRBJ2-1; the D gene cannot be named for sure. Sequencing was carried out using blood. CDR3 reads: CASSPVGYNEQFF. The nucleotide sequence is TGTGCCAGCAGTCCCGTCGGATACAATGAGCAGTTCTTC.